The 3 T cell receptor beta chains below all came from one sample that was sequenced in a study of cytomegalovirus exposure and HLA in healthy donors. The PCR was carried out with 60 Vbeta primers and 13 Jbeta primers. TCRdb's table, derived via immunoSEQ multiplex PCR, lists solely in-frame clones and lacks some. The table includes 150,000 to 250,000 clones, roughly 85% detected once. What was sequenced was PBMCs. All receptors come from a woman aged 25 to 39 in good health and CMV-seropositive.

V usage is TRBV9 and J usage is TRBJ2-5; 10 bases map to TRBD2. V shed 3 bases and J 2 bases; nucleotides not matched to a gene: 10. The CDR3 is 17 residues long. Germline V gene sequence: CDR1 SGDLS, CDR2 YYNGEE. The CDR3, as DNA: TGTGCCAGCAGCGCCTCTAGCGGGAGTGGGAGGCAAGAGACCCAGTACTTC. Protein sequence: CASSASSGSGRQETQYF.

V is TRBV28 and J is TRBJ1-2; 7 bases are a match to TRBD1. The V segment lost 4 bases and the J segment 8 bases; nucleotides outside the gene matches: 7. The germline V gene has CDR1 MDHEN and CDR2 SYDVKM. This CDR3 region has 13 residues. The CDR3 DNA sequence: TGTGCCAGCAGTTCACAGGGGCTGTACGGCTACACCTTC. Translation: CASSSQGLYGYTF.

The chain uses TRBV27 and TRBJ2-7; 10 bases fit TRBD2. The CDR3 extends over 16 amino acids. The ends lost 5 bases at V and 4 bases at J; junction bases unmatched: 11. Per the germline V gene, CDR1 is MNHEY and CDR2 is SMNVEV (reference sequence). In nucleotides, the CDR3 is TGTGCCAGCAGTCTCACATCTAGCGGGAGTTGGTACGAGCAGTACTTC. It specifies CASSLTSSGSWYEQYF.